The clone carrying this TCR beta chain was recorded once. This sample is drawn from a study of blood T cell repertoires in COVID-19. Whole-study context: The United States, Italy and Spain supplied acute and convalescent COVID-19 samples.

CDR3 length: 13 residues. The V and J ends lost 6 bases and 4 bases respectively, with 11 bases between them. The table came from immunoSEQ multiplex PCR; TCRdb's copy has only in-frame clones and leaves some out. The data hold 100,000 or so clones, with 80% to 90% observed a single time. The sequencing sample was made of peripheral blood. The chain is built from TRBV12-3 or TRBV12-4 and TRBJ2-3; perhaps TRBD2 as D (6 bases). This TCR was recovered from a woman in her 70s with acute or convalescent COVID-19. CDR3 DNA: TGTGCCAGCAGCCCAAGACTAGCAGATACGCAGTATTTT. It translates to CASSPRLADTQYF.